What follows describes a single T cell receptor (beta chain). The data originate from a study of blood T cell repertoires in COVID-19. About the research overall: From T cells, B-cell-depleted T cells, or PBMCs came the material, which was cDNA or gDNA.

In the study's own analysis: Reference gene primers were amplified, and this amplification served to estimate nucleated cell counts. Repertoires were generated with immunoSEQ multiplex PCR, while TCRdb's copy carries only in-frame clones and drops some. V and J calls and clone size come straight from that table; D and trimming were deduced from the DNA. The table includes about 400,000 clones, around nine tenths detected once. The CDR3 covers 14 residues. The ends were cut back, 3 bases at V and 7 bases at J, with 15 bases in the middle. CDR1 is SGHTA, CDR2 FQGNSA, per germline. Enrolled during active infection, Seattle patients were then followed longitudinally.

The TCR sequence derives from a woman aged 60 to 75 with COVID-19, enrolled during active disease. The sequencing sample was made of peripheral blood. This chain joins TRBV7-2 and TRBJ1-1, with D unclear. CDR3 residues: CASSLSPQYDEAFF. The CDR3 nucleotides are TGTGCCAGCAGCTTGTCCCCACAGTACGATGAAGCTTTCTTT. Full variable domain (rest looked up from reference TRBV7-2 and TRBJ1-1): GAGVSQSPSNKVTEKGKDVELRCDPISGHTALYWYRQSLGQGLEFLIYFQGNSAPDKSGLPSDRFSAERTGGSVSTLTIQRTQQEDSAVYLCASSLSPQYDEAFFGQGTRLTVV.